One and the same sample provided the 19 T cell receptor beta chains below, sequenced in a study of OX40 agonist ivuxolimab in advanced cancers. TCRdb keeps only in-frame clones here, not all; method: immunoSEQ multiplex PCR. The table has some 85,000 clones, roughly 91% seen once; the top ten hold roughly 0.26%. Sequencing used CD4+ or CD8+ T cells sorted from blood, obtained in a trial of the OX40 agonist ivuxolimab. Receptors originate from an adult with an advanced solid tumor such as melanoma, head and neck, liver or kidney cancer.

The chain uses TRBV28 and TRBJ2-3; tentative D call: TRBD2 (6 bases). Germline V CDR1 and CDR2: MDHEN, SYDVKM. The V end lost 4 bases, the J end lost 0 bases, and 11 bases lay between the germline ends. The CDR3 consists of 15 residues. DNA of the CDR3: TGTGCCAGCAGTTCCAGCGGGCGCAGCACAGATACGCAGTATTTT. Amino acids: CASSSSGRSTDTQYF.

The rearrangement links TRBV7-9 to TRBJ1-1; TRBD1 aligns across 9 bases. This CDR3 is 15 amino acids long. Trimming removed 5 bases from V and 6 bases from J; junction bases left unmatched: 10. Germline lookup yields CDR1 SEHNR and CDR2 FQNEAQ (reference sequence). For the CDR3, the DNA is TGTGCCAGCAGCCCGCCACAGGGGGCTATAGCTGAAGCTTTCTTT. It is translated as CASSPPQGAIAEAFF. The variable domain in full, completed from reference TRBV7-9 and TRBJ1-1, reads DTGVSQNPRHKITKRGQNVTFRCDPISEHNRLYWYRQTLGQGPEFLTYFQNEAQLEKSRLLSDRFSAERPKGSFSTLEIQRTEQGDSAMYLCASSPPQGAIAEAFFGQGTRLTVV.

This clone occurred once. V and J are TRBV25-1 and TRBJ2-5; no clear D gene. Germline V lookup: CDR1 MGHDK, CDR2 SYGVNS. The CDR3 is made up of 14 amino acids. Trimming left V 2 bases short and J 5 bases short, with 12 bases between. The CDR3 sequence: CASSESLVEETQYF. CDR3 sequence (DNA): TGTGCCAGCAGTGAAAGCCTAGTCGAGGAGACCCAGTACTTC.

The V and J genes are TRBV7-8 and TRBJ1-1; the D gene is possibly TRBD1 (6 bases). Trimming stripped 5 bases from V and 4 bases from J, with 17 bases between. This CDR3 has 15 residues. The germline V gene has CDR1 SGHVS and CDR2 FQNEAQ. The CDR3 DNA is TGTGCCAGCAGCCCACGCAGGGGATTCGGCACTGAAGCTTTCTTT. Protein product: CASSPRRGFGTEAFF.

This chain connects TRBV7-8 to TRBJ2-7; D may be TRBD2 (6 bases). This CDR3 comprises 16 residues. Germline CDR1 SGHVS, CDR2 FQNEAQ. Trimming cost V 5 bases and J 7 bases, with 24 bases left between them. CDR3 region: CASSPSAGTRPMEQYF. The CDR3 coding sequence is TGTGCCAGCAGCCCTAGCGCCGGGACTCGTCCGATGGAGCAGTACTTC.

The sample holds a few counts of this clone. V gene TRBV4-1 combines with J gene TRBJ1-5; D unclear. The V end lost 1 base, the J end lost 1 base, and 8 bases lay between the germline ends. This CDR3 has 15 residues. CDR1 and CDR2 (germline): MGHRA, YSYEKL. The CDR3 DNA follows: TGCGCCAGCAGCCAAGGACATTCAAGCAATCAGCCCCAGCATTTT. Translation gives CASSQGHSSNQPQHF.

V gene TRBV11-2 combines with J gene TRBJ2-7; D may be TRBD2 (6 bases). The germline gives CDR1 SGHAT, CDR2 FQNNGV. There are 13 residues in the CDR3. Trimming removed 5 bases from V and 2 bases from J, with 10 bases in between. CDR3 in DNA: TGTGCCAGCAGCACGGGACTTCCCTACGAGCAGTACTTC. Its translation is CASSTGLPYEQYF.

The rearrangement uses TRBV15 and TRBJ2-1, with 9 bases aligning to TRBD1. V was clipped by 1 base and J by 5 bases; unmatched bases: 9. The CDR3 has 17 residues. CDR1 and CDR2 from the germline V gene are LNHNV and YYDKDF (reference sequence). The CDR3 DNA reads as TGTGCCACCAGCAGAGTTCAATCGGGACAGGGAAACAATGAGCAGTTCTTC. It yields the protein CATSRVQSGQGNNEQFF.

This chain uses TRBV7-9 with TRBJ2-1; TRBD2 matches at 10 bases. Germline values: CDR1 SEHNR, CDR2 FQNEAQ (reference sequence). This CDR3 is built from 16 residues. V shed 4 bases, J shed 8 bases, and the junction held 11 bases outside the gene matches. The CDR3, as DNA: TGTGCCAGCAGCTCTCCCGCGGGACTAGCGCGGGATGAGCAGTTCTTC. It encodes CASSSPAGLARDEQFF.

This chain connects TRBV28 to TRBJ2-1; TRBD2 matches at 10 bases. Germline trimming cut 5 bases from V and 4 bases from J; bases unmatched to any gene: 8. This CDR3 has 16 residues. In germline, CDR1 is MDHEN, CDR2 SYDVKM. CDR3 in amino acids: CASSPSGLAPYNEQFF. The CDR3 region has the DNA TGTGCCAGCAGTCCCTCGGGACTAGCGCCTTACAATGAGCAGTTCTTC.

The chain joins TRBV7-2 to TRBJ2-3; TRBD2 might be the D (5 bases). The length of the CDR3 is 14 residues. Germline CDR1 SGHTA, CDR2 FQGNSA. Between the trimmed V and J ends, which lost 5 bases and 3 bases, there was a span of 12 bases. CDR3 coding DNA: TGTGCCAGCAGCCTTAGGACTCTAACAGATACGCAGTATTTT. It encodes CASSLRTLTDTQYF.

The rearrangement links TRBV28 to TRBJ2-5, with a weak D call TRBD1 (5 bases). The DNA end is more similar to TRBJ2-7, so the J call may be wrong. Germline V gives CDR1 MDHEN, CDR2 SYDVKM. This CDR3 is built from 15 residues. CDR3 in DNA: TGTGCCAGCACCCAATACCTGACAGCCTCCTACGAGCAGTACTTC. As protein: CASTQYLTASYEQYF.

The rearrangement joins TRBV7-6 to TRBJ2-3; D uncertain. The CDR3 runs 13 residues. V was shortened by 1 base and J by 1 base, with 3 bases between the two germline ends. Germline V gives CDR1 SGHVS, CDR2 FNYEAQ. The CDR3 region has the DNA TGTGCCAGCAGCTTAGGAGGCACAGATACGCAGTATTTT. Translated, it gives CASSLGGTDTQYF.

The table lists this clone with a count of one. V and J are TRBV11-3 and TRBJ1-1, with D unresolved. Germline-derived CDR1 and CDR2 are SGHNT and YENEEA. V gave up 3 bases and J gave up 0 bases, with 11 bases separating them. The CDR3 contains 15 residues. This CDR3 is CASSFWEGMNTEAFF. CDR3 nucleotide sequence: TGTGCCAGCAGCTTTTGGGAAGGGATGAACACTGAAGCTTTCTTT.

The chain couples TRBV10-3 to TRBJ1-2; unclear D gene. The CDR3 runs to 12 residues. Trimming removed 0 bases at V and 2 bases at J, with 1 base between. Germline V gene data show CDR1 as ENHRY and CDR2 as SYGVKD. CDR3 nucleotide sequence: TGTGCCATCAGTGAGTCGAACTATGGCTACACCTTC. Protein: CAISESNYGYTF.

The rearrangement links TRBV19 to TRBJ1-2; 8 bases match TRBD1. The V gene end was trimmed by 7 bases and the J gene end by 1 base; junction bases not matched to a gene: 11. The CDR3 consists of 16 residues. Germline CDR1 is LNHDA and CDR2 is SQIVND (reference sequence). The CDR3 nucleotides read TGTGCCAGTACAGCCCCGACAGGGGCGGATAACTATGGCTACACCTTC. This gives the protein CASTAPTGADNYGYTF.

J is TRBJ2-4 and V is TRBV6-6, with TRBD2 matching over 7 bases. The CDR3 has 14 amino acids. After removal of 5 bases from V and 6 bases from J, the junction contained 7 bases not matched to a gene. Germline values: CDR1 MNHNY, CDR2 SVGAGI (reference sequence). The CDR3 sequence is CASSPRSGINIQYF. CDR3 nucleotides: TGTGCCAGCAGTCCCCGCAGCGGGATAAACATTCAGTACTTC.

This clone occurred once. V and J are TRBV11-3 and TRBJ1-1; D unclear. Germline V gene sequence: CDR1 SGHNT, CDR2 YENEEA. Trimming removed 1 base from V and 1 base from J, with 13 bases in between. The CDR3 extends over 16 amino acids. The DNA for the CDR3 is TGTGCCAGCAGCTTAGCCCTTTTCAATCCGAACACTGAAGCTTTCTTT. Encoded protein: CASSLALFNPNTEAFF.

In this sample, this clone turned up once. The chain has TRBV5-1 and TRBJ2-5; TRBD2 matches at 11 bases. Looked up from germline, CDR1 is SGHRS and CDR2 is YFSETQ. The CDR3 has 18 residues. With V trimmed by 0 bases and J by 5 bases, 12 bases remained unmatched. DNA of the CDR3: TGCGCCAGCAGCTTGGCCTTGTGGTCGTTAGCGGGAGGGGAGACCCAGTACTTC. It codes for CASSLALWSLAGGETQYF.